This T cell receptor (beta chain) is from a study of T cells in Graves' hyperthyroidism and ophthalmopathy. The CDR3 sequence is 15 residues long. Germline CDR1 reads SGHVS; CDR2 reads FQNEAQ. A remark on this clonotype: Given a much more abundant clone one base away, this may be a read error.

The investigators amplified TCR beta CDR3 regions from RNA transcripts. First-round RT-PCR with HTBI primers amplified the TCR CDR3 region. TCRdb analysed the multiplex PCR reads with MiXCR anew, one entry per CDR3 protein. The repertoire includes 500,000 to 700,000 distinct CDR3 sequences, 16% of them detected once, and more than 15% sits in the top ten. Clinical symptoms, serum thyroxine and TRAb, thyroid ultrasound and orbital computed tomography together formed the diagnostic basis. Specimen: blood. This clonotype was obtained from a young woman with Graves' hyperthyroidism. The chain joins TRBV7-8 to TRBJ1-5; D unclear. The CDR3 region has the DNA TGTGCCAGCAGCTTAGGGGATTATAGCAATCAGCCCCTGCATTTT. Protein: CASSLGDYSNQPLHF.